This section outlines one TCR beta chain sequence together with its context. Germline V lookup: CDR1 ENHRY, CDR2 SYGVKD. The CDR3 has 12 amino acids. TCRdb's copy holds only in-frame clones and misses some; the assay was immunoSEQ multiplex PCR. Of 15,000 or so clones listed, 55% to 75% are singletons. The sample is drawn from a study of radiotherapy plus CTLA-4 blockade in lung cancer. As for the study in general: Of all patients, under 20% responded objectively and approximately 31% showed disease control.

Patients in the study, people with chemo-refractory metastatic non-small-cell lung cancer, received focal radiation plus ipilimumab CTLA-4 blockade. The TCR comes from a human donor with non-small cell lung cancer whose response to radiotherapy plus ipilimumab could not be evaluated. The material sequenced was peripheral blood, taken from a patient treated with radiotherapy plus ipilimumab. The chain combines TRBV10-3 with TRBJ2-5; D possibly corresponds to TRBD1 (6 bases). The J call may be incorrect, as the DNA end agrees better with TRBJ2-7. The CDR3 DNA reads TGTGCCATCAGCATTGGACAGTACGAGCAGTACTTC. It translates to CAISIGQYEQYF.